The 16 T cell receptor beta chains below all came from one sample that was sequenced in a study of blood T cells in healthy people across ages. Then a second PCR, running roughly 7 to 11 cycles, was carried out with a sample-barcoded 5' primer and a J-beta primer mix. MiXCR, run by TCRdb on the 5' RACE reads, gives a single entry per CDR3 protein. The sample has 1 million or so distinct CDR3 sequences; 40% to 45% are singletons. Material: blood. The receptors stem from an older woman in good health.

The CDR3 nucleotides read TGCGCCAGCAGCTTTACGGGACAGGGGCTCTACGAGCAGTACTTC. Residues: CASSFTGQGLYEQYF. This chain joins TRBV5-1 and TRBJ2-7, with 10 positions matching TRBD1. Germline CDR1 SGHRS, CDR2 YFSETQ. This CDR3 comprises 15 residues. Germline trimming cut 2 bases from V and 3 bases from J; bases unmatched to any gene: 5.

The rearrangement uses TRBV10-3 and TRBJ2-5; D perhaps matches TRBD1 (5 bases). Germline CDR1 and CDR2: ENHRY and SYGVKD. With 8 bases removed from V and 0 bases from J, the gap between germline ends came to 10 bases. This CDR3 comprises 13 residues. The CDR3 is CAIQRQYQETQYF. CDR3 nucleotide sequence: TGTGCCATCCAAAGACAGTACCAAGAGACCCAGTACTTC.

The CDR3 DNA reads as TGTGCCAGCAGCCCTGGACCGCCTACCGAAGAGACCCAGTACTTC. Translated, it gives CASSPGPPTEETQYF. The chain is built from TRBV27 and TRBJ2-5, with unresolved D. The CDR3 has 15 amino acids. V lost 6 bases and J 3 bases, leaving 17 bases between the germline ends. Germline CDR1 MNHEY, CDR2 SMNVEV (reference sequence).

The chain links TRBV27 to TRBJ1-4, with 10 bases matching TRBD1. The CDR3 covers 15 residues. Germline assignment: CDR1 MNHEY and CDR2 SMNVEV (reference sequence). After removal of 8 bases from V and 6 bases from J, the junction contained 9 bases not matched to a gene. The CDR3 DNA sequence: TGTGCCAGCTGTATCGCCGGGACAGGGGATGAAAAACTGTTTTTT. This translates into CASCIAGTGDEKLFF.

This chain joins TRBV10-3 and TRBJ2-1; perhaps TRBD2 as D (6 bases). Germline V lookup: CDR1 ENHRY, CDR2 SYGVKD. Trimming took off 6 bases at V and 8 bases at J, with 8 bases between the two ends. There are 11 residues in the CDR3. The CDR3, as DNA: TGTGCCATCAGGGCTAGCGATGAGCAGTTCTTC. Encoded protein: CAIRASDEQFF.

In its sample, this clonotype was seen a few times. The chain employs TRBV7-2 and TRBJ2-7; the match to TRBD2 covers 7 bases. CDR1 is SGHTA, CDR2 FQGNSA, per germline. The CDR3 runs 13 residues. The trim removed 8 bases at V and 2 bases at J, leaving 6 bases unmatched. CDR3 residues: CASGGGVTYEQYF. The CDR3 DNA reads TGTGCCAGCGGGGGAGGGGTTACCTACGAGCAGTACTTC. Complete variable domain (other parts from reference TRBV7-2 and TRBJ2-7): GAGVSQSPSNKVTEKGKDVELRCDPISGHTALYWYRQSLGQGLEFLIYFQGNSAPDKSGLPSDRFSAERTGGSVSTLTIQRTQQEDSAVYLCASGGGVTYEQYFGPGTRLTVT.

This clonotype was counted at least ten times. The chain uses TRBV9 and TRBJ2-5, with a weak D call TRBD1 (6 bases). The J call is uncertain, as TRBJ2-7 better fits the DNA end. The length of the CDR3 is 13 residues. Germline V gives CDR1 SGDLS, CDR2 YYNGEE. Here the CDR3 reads CASSVARGYEQYF. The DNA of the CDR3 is TGTGCCAGCAGCGTAGCCAGGGGCTACGAGCAGTACTTC.

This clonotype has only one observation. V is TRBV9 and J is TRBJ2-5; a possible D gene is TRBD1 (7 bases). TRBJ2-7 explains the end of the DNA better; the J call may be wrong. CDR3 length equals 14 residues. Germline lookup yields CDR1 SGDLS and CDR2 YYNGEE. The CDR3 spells CASSGHAQGGEQYF. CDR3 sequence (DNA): TGTGCCAGCAGCGGGCACGCCCAGGGGGGCGAGCAGTACTTC.

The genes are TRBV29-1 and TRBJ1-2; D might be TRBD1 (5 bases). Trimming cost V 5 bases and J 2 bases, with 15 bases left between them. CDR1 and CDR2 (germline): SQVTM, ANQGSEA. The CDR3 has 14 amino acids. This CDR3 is CSVRAGLANYGYTF. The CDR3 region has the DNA TGCAGCGTTAGGGCAGGGCTCGCGAACTATGGCTACACCTTC. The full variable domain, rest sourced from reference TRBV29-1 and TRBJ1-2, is SAVISQKPSRDICQRGTSLTIQCQVDSQVTMMFWYRQQPGQSLTLIATANQGSEATYESGFVIDKFPISRPNLTFSTLTVSNMSPEDSSIYLCSVRAGLANYGYTFGSGTRLTVV.

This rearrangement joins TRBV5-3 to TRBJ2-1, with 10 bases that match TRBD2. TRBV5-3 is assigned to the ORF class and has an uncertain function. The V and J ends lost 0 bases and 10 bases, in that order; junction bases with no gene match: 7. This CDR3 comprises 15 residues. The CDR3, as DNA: TGTGCCAGAAGCTTGGAGCTAGCGGGAGCCCGCGAGCAGTTCTTC. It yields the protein CARSLELAGAREQFF.

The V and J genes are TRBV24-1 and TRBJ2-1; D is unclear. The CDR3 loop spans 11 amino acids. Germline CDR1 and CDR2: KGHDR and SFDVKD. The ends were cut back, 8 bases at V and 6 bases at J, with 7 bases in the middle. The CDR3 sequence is CATTNANEQFF. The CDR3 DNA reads TGTGCCACCACCAATGCCAATGAGCAGTTCTTC.

The CDR3 protein is CSVATYNEQFF. The CDR3 nucleotides are TGCAGCGTCGCCACCTACAATGAGCAGTTCTTC. This chain joins TRBV29-1 and TRBJ2-1; D not certain. There are 11 residues in the CDR3. V gave up 6 bases and J gave up 2 bases, with 5 bases separating them. Per germline, CDR1 SQVTM and CDR2 ANQGSEA.

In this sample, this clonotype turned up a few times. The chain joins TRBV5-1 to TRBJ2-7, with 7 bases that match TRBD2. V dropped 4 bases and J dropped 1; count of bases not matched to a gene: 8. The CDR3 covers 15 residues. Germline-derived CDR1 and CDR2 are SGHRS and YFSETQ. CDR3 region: CASSPRAGSSYEQYF. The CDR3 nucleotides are TGCGCCAGCAGCCCACGAGCGGGGTCGTCCTACGAGCAGTACTTC.

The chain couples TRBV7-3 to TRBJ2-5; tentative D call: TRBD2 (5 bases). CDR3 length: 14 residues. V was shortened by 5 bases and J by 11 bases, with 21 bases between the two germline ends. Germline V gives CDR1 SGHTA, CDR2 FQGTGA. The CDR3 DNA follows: TGTGCCAGCAGCCCCGAGGGCTCCTACAATGAGCAGTACTTC. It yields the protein CASSPEGSYNEQYF.

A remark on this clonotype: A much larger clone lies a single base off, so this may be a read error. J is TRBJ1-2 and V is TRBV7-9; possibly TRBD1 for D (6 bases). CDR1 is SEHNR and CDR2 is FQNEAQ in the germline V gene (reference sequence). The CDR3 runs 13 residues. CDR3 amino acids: CAGSPDSDYGYTF. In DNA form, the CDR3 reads TGTGCCGGCAGCCCGGACAGCGACTATGGCTACACCTTC.

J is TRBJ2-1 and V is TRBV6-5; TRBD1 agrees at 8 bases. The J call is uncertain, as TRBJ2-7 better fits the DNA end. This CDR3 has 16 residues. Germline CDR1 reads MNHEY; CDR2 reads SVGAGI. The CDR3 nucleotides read TGTGCCAGCAGTTACTGGGCAGGGGGCTCCTACAATGAGCAGTACTTC. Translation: CASSYWAGGSYNEQYF.